These 4 T cell receptor beta chains originate from one sample sequenced in a study of cytomegalovirus exposure and HLA in healthy donors. The data were produced by immunoSEQ multiplex PCR, yet TCRdb's version contains in-frame clones alone and is incomplete. The sample lists tens of thousands of clones; roughly 90% were seen once. Sequencing was done on a sample of PBMCs. The receptors stem from a woman between 18 and 30 years old in good health and CMV-seropositive.

V usage is TRBV19 and J usage is TRBJ2-1, with D perhaps TRBD1 (6 bases). Germline-derived CDR1 and CDR2 are LNHDA and SQIVND (reference sequence). V lost 4 bases to trimming and J lost 3 bases, with 13 bases between them. The CDR3 loop spans 15 amino acids. CDR3 DNA sequence: TGTGCCAGTAGTAGAGGACAGATGAACTACAATGAGCAGTTCTTC. This encodes CASSRGQMNYNEQFF.

V gene TRBV6-4 combines with J gene TRBJ2-3, with D perhaps matching TRBD1 (5 bases). The V end lost 3 bases, the J end lost 6 bases, and 10 bases lay between the germline ends. CDR1 is MRHNA and CDR2 is SNTAGT in the germline V gene. CDR3 size: 13 residues. The CDR3 region is CASSESQADTQYF. The CDR3 bases are TGTGCCAGCAGTGAGTCACAGGCGGATACGCAGTATTTT.

The chain links TRBV30 to TRBJ2-1; possible D gene TRBD2, 7 bases. V shed 2 bases and J shed 0 bases, with 17 bases lying between them. The CDR3 is 17 residues long. Germline lookup yields CDR1 GTSNPN and CDR2 SVGIG (reference sequence). The CDR3 protein is CAWSKGGPSSSYNEQFF. In DNA, the CDR3 is TGTGCCTGGAGTAAGGGGGGGCCGTCGAGCTCCTACAATGAGCAGTTCTTC.

This clone was seen a few times. The chain uses TRBV4-1 and TRBJ1-2, with D tentatively TRBD1 (6 bases). V lost 1 base to trimming and J lost 6 bases, with 9 bases between them. Per the germline V gene, CDR1 is MGHRA and CDR2 is YSYEKL. The CDR3 spans 13 residues. The DNA for the CDR3 is TGCGCCAGCAGCCAAGGGGGGCCCGATGGCTACACCTTC. Its translation: CASSQGGPDGYTF.